This T cell receptor (beta chain) was obtained from a study of tumor and adjacent non-tumor tissue in lung cancer. General observations from the study: Tumor repertoires had a smaller top 100 clone share than normal lung.

This CDR3 has 14 amino acids. The germline V and J ends were trimmed by 6 bases and 2 bases, with 11 bases remaining between them. CDR1 is MNHNS, CDR2 SASEGT, per germline. The library came from three nested PCR rounds adapted from ARM-PCR protocols. In TCRdb, the multiplex PCR reads were re-called with MiXCR into one record per CDR3 protein. This sample yields roughly 90,000 distinct CDR3 sequences, of which under 80% are seen a single time; 20% to 25% belongs to the top ten. This clonotype was observed at least ten times. Its antigen remains unidentified. No cell sorting was done before RNA was extracted from the tissue. The normal lung tissue was taken more than 3 cm from the tumor edge.

The TCR was taken from a woman in her forties or fifties with non-small cell lung cancer. The rearrangement joins TRBV6-1 to TRBJ2-1; possible D gene TRBD2, 5 bases. The sequenced sample consisted of distant non-tumor lung tissue. Here the CDR3 reads CASRTTGTYNEQFF. DNA of the CDR3: TGTGCCAGCAGAACGACCGGGACCTACAATGAGCAGTTCTTC.